This T cell receptor beta chain derives from a study of Graves' ophthalmopathy and Graves' hyperthyroidism. Study background: Peripheral blood sampling occurred at initial diagnosis, before any treatment. Whole-study findings and limits: Blood also contained most of the expanded thyroid clonotypes above 0.001 frequency.

Trimming cost V 2 bases and J 5 bases, with 36 bases left between them. The CDR3 has 22 residues. Germline V lookup: CDR1 MRHNA, CDR2 SNTAGT. Using RNA transcripts, the TCR beta CDR3 regions were amplified. Following a first-round RT-PCR that used HTBI primers, a second-round multiplex PCR was carried out. TCRdb analysed the multiplex PCR reads with MiXCR anew, one entry per CDR3 protein. Of about 480,000 distinct CDR3 sequences in the sample, roughly 14% were seen once. This clonotype was detected many times. No antigen is known for it. Clinicians diagnosed using symptoms, serum thyroxine, TRAb, thyroid ultrasound and orbital computed tomography. PBMCs were obtained from roughly 10 ml of fresh peripheral blood.

The chain has TRBV6-4 and TRBJ2-5; TRBD1 or TRBD2 may be the D gene (10 bases each). The sample taken for sequencing was blood. The receptor's source is a woman aged 25-40 years with Graves' ophthalmopathy. The CDR3 loop reads CASSDLPRTGGCLAGVGETQYF. The CDR3 bases are TGTGCCAGCAGTGACCTTCCCAGGACAGGGGGATGCCTAGCGGGAGTAGGTGAGACCCAGTACTTC.